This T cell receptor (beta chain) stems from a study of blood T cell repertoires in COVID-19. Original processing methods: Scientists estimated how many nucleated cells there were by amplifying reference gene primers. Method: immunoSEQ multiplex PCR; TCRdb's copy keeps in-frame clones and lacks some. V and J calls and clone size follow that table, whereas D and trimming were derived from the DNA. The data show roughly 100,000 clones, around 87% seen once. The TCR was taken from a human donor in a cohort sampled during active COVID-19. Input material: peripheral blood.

CDR3 sequence (DNA): TGCGCCAGCAGCCCCCATTACGGGACAGGGACCACAGATACGCAGTATTTT. This sequence encodes CASSPHYGTGTTDTQYF. The chain links TRBV4-1 to TRBJ2-3; 9 nucleotides align to TRBD1. The J segment lost 2 bases and the V segment lost 4 bases, leaving 10 bases of the junction unmatched. Germline lookup yields CDR1 MGHRA and CDR2 YSYEKL. The CDR3 contains 17 residues.